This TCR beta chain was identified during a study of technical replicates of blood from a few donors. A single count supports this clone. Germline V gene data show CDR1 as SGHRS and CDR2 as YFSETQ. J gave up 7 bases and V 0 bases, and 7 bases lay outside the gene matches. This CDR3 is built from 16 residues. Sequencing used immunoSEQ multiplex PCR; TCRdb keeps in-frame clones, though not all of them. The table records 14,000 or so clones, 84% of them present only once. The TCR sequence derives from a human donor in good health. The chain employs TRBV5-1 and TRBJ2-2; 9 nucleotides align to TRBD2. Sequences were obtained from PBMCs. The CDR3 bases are TGCGCCAGCAGCTTGGTTGCGGGAGGGCCTGGCGGGGAGCTGTTTTTT. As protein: CASSLVAGGPGGELFF.